This TCR beta chain came from a study of patients and donors after allogeneic stem cell transplantation. Germline CDR1 MNHEY, CDR2 SMNVEV (reference sequence). The CDR3 length is 15 residues. Trimming removed 7 bases at V and 0 bases at J, with 13 bases between. MiXCR, applied by TCRdb to the RT-PCR reads, yields one record per CDR3 protein. The sample includes some 87,000 distinct CDR3 sequences, around 48% of them seen just once. The TCR originated in a human donor who was either an allogeneic HSCT recipient or a stem cell or donor lymphocyte infusion donor (not recorded which). It is not recorded whose cells these are; they may come from a transplant donor. This chain joins TRBV27 and TRBJ1-5; tentatively, D is TRBD1 (5 bases). Sequenced input: blood, either unsorted or a sorted T cell fraction (not recorded which). CDR3 amino acids: CASMRMGDSNQPQHF. In DNA, the CDR3 is TGTGCCAGCATGCGAATGGGGGATAGCAATCAGCCCCAGCATTTT.